Given below is one T cell receptor beta chain in context. Its antigen is undetermined. A J-beta primer mix and a sample-barcoded 5' primer were used in a second PCR of roughly 7 to 12 cycles. Every cDNA was tagged by a template-switch adaptor with 12 random nucleotides. TCRdb independently ran MiXCR on the 5' RACE reads; one entry per CDR3 protein. The data contain some 1 million distinct CDR3 sequences, around 43% of them singletons. This record belongs to a study of blood T cells in healthy people across ages. Study-level points and caveats: Long-lived donors carried more naive CD4+ cells and greater diversity than aged donors.

Total RNA extraction produced at least 5 micrograms (per sample) for the study. Looked up from germline, CDR1 is SGHAT and CDR2 is FQNNGV. The CDR3 sequence is 13 residues long. Trimming pared 5 bases from V and 3 bases from J, leaving 11 bases between. Sequenced material: blood. V gene TRBV11-2 combines with J gene TRBJ2-7; D remains unclear. The TCR was taken from a woman aged 55-69 years in good health. The CDR3 loop reads CASSIVRFYEQYF. The CDR3 DNA is TGTGCCAGCAGCATTGTAAGGTTCTACGAGCAGTACTTC.